This T cell receptor beta chain was identified during a study of Ad26.COV2.S vaccination and SARS-CoV-2 variants. Whole-study findings and limits: Non-spike TCR breadth was similar in vaccine and placebo recipients. Recipients given vaccine exceeded placebo recipients in spike-specific TCR breadth.

For this clone: No antigen is known for it.

The CDR3 covers 15 residues. CDR1 and CDR2 from the germline V gene are LGHNA and YSLEER. The V end was cut by 2 bases, the J end by 3 bases, with 13 bases between. The treatment here: about 20 received Ad26.COV2.S at low or high dose, single or two shots; roughly five received placebo; per-sample allocation not given. Samples came from day 63 after the first vaccine or placebo injection. Generated by immunoSEQ multiplex PCR, the TCRdb table keeps only in-frame clones and is missing some. The data show 350,000 to 450,000 clones, around four fifths seen once. The TCR sequence derives from a person aged 18-60 years who received the Ad26.COV2.S COVID-19 vaccine or a placebo. The chain combines TRBV4-3 with TRBJ1-1, with D possibly TRBD1 on 6 matching bases. The sample consisted of peripheral blood, taken in a trial of Ad26.COV2.S vaccine versus placebo. Written as DNA, the CDR3 is TGCGCCAGCAGCCAAATGGGACAACCTCACACTGAAGCTTTCTTT. It translates to CASSQMGQPHTEAFF.